This entry is about one TCR beta chain. The antigen it binds to is not known. Per-base quality was not reported, and no clone a single base away is much larger than it. The method behind the library was RT-PCR. Sequencing was carried out with a NextSeq 550. TCRdb redid the processing of the public reads, applying fastp at Q25 and MiXCR, and retained in-frame beta chains. Rows matching on CDR3 protein sequence are summarized as one entry with the most common DNA and genes. The sample table shows roughly 960,000 distinct CDR3 sequences, and about a sixth are seen once. The top ten clones comprise approximately 5.9% of the sample. This record belongs to a study of patients and donors after allogeneic stem cell transplantation (dated by TCRdb to the early 2020s). The sequence derives from a human donor who was either an allogeneic HSCT recipient or a stem cell or donor lymphocyte infusion donor (not recorded which). It is not recorded whose cells these are; they may come from a transplant donor. The material sequenced was blood, either unsorted or a sorted T cell fraction (not recorded which).

The CDR3 protein sequence reads: CSVGGRQGYGEQYF. The nucleotide sequence is given as TGCAGTGTAGGGGGGAGACAGGGTTACGGCGAGCAGTACTTC. This chain is built from TRBV20-1 and TRBJ2-7; tentative D gene TRBD1, with 7 bases matching. V is cut by 7 bases and J by 6 bases, and the space between the germline ends is 22 bases. The CDR3 contains 14 residues, cysteine and phenylalanine counted. The sequence is cut down to CDR3 DNA, 42 bases in frame from base 1. Taken from the germline V gene (reference sequence), the CDR1 and CDR2 loops are DFQATT and SNEGSKA.